Here is one T cell receptor beta chain with its context. This record comes from a study of T cells expressing NK-cell markers. The CDR3 runs 13 residues. Looked up from germline, CDR1 is DFQATT and CDR2 is SNEGSKA (reference sequence). TCRdb reprocessed the 5' RACE reads; each CDR3 protein has one entry and no DNA is given. The sample yields 450,000 to 600,000 distinct CDR3 sequences, of which the top ten take up 3.5% to 4.5%. The chain links TRBV20-1 to TRBJ2-3. Source material: blood T cells: a sorted CD56 or NKG2C T cell subset, CD4+ or CD8+ T cells, or bulk PBMC T cells (not recorded which). The clonotype originates from a man between 18 and 29 years old in good health. CDR3 in amino acids: CSASHGVADTQYF.